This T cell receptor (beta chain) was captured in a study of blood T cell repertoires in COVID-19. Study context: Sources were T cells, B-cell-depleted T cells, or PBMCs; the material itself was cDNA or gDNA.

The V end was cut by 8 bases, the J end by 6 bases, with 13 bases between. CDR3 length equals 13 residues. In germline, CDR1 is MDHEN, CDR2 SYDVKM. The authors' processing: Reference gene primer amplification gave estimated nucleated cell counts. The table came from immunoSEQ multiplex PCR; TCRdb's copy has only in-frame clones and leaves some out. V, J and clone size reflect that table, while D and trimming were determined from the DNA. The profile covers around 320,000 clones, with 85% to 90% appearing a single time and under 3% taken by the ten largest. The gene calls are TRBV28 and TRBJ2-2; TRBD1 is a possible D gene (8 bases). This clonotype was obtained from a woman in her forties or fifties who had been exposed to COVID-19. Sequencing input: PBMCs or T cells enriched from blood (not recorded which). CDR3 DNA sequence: TGTGCCAGCCAAACAGGGGGGGCCGGGGAGCTGTTTTTT. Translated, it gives CASQTGGAGELFF.